This record covers a single T cell receptor beta chain. Its antigen is still unknown. These data originate in a study of blood T cells in healthy people across ages. For the second PCR, which ran for roughly 6 to 12 cycles, a sample-barcoded 5' primer and a J-beta primer mix were used. Every cDNA molecule bore a tag from a template-switch adaptor containing 12 random nucleotides. Per-sample output comprised a minimum of 3 million paired-end reads containing CDR3. TCRdb redid the calling of the 5' RACE reads with MiXCR, one entry per CDR3 protein. This table has around 1,600,000 distinct CDR3 sequences, 40% to 45% appearing once. The CDR3 is 13 residues long. Germline CDR1 reads SQVTM; CDR2 reads ANQGSEA. J gave up 11 bases and V 4 bases, and 11 bases lay outside the gene matches. Points from the study as a whole: Per-million-T-cell TCR beta diversity fell roughly linearly with age. A conclusive naive versus antigen-experienced comparison was prevented by the unsorted PBMCs.

This sequence was found in a young woman in good health. Sequencing was performed on blood. V is TRBV29-1 and J is TRBJ2-5, with TRBD1 matching 9 bases. Here the CDR3 DNA reads TGCAGCGTTGTGACCGATATGACAGGGGGGCAGTACTTC. The encoded protein is CSVVTDMTGGQYF.